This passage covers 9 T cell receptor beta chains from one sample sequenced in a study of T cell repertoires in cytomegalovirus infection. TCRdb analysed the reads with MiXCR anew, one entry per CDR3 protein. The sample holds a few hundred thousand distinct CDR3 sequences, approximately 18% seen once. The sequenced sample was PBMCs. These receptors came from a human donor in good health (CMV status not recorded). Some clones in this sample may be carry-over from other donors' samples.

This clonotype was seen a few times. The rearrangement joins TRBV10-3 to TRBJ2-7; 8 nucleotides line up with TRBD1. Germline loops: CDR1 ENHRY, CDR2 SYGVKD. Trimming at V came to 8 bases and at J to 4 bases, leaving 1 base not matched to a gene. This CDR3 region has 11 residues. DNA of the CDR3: TGTGCCATCGGGACAGGATACGAGCAGTACTTC. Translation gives CAIGTGYEQYF.

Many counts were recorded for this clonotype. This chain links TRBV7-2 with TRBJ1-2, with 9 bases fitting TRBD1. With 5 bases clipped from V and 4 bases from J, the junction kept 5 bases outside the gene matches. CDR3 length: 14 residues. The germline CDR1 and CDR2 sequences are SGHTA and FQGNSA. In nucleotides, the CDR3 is TGTGCCAGCAGCGTGGACAGGGGTTTCTATGGCTACACCTTC. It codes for CASSVDRGFYGYTF.

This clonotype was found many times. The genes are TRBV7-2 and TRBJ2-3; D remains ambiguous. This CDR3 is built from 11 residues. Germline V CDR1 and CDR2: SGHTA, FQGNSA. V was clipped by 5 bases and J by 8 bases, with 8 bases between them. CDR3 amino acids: CASSPLSTQYF. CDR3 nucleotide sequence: TGTGCCAGCAGCCCCCTTTCTACGCAGTATTTT.

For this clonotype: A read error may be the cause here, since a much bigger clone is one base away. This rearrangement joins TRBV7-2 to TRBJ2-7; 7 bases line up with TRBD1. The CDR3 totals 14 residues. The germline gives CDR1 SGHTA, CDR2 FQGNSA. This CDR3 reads CASSARDSSYEQHF. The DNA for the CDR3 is TGTGCCAGCAGCGCACGGGACAGTTCCTACGAGCAGCACTTC.

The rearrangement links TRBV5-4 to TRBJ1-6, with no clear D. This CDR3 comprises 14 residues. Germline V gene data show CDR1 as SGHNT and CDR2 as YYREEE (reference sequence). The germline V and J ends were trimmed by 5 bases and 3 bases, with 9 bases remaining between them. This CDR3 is CASSADNYNSPLHF. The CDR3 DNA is TGTGCCAGCAGTGCCGACAACTATAATTCACCCCTCCACTTT.

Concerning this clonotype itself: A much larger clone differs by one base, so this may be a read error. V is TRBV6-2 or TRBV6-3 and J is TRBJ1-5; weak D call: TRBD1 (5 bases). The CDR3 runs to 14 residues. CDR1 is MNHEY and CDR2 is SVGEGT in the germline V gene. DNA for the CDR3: TGTGCCGGCAGACTAACCGGGACGGCTGCCTTGGGACATTTT. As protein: CAGRLTGTAALGHF.

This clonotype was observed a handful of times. In nucleotides, the CDR3 is TGTGCCAGCAGCACCGGACAGGGGCAAGTTTCAGATACGCAGTATTTT. Translating it yields CASSTGQGQVSDTQYF. The V and J genes are TRBV7-9 and TRBJ2-3; 9 nucleotides agree with TRBD1. Germline CDR1 SEHNR, CDR2 FQNEAQ (reference sequence). V shed 5 bases, J shed 4 bases, and the junction held 10 bases outside the gene matches. The CDR3 is 16 amino acids.

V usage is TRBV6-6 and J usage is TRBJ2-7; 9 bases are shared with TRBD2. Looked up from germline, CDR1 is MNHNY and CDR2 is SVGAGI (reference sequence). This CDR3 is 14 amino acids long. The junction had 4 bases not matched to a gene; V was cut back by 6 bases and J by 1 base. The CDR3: CASRTTSGSYEQYF. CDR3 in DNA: TGTGCCAGCAGGACGACTAGCGGATCCTACGAGCAGTACTTC.

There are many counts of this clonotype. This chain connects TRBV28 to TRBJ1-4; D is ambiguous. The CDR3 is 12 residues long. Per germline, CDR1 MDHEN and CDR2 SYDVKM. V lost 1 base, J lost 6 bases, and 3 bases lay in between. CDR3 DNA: TGTGCCAGCAGTTTATACCATGAAAAACTGTTTTTT. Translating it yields CASSLYHEKLFF.